Reported below is one T cell receptor (beta chain). Its antigen is unknown. The data belong to a study of T cells in localized non-small cell lung cancer. Study-level findings and limits: Those with higher blood T cell density had longer overall survival. For the top 100 tumor clones, a median around 55 also appeared in adjacent lung. Because sequencing included only one region (of the tumor), heterogeneity remains possible. Highest T cell clonality was seen in uninvolved adjacent lung, surpassing that measured in tumor.

V was shortened by 0 bases and J by 12 bases, with 11 bases between the two germline ends. CDR3 size: 13 residues. CDR1 SEHNR and CDR2 FQNEAQ come from the germline V gene (reference sequence). This table comes from immunoSEQ multiplex PCR, and its TCRdb copy is limited to in-frame clones, with some not included. The sample includes around 31,000 clones, less than 90% of them seen just once. The J gene is TRBJ2-2, the V gene TRBV7-9; D unresolved. The sequenced sample was peripheral blood, obtained before any cancer treatment. The TCR comes from a female donor older than 55 with stage I lung adenocarcinoma. CDR3 nucleotide sequence: TGTGCCAGCAGCTTAGCTCAGGCGGTGAAGCTGTTTTTT. Encoded protein: CASSLAQAVKLFF.